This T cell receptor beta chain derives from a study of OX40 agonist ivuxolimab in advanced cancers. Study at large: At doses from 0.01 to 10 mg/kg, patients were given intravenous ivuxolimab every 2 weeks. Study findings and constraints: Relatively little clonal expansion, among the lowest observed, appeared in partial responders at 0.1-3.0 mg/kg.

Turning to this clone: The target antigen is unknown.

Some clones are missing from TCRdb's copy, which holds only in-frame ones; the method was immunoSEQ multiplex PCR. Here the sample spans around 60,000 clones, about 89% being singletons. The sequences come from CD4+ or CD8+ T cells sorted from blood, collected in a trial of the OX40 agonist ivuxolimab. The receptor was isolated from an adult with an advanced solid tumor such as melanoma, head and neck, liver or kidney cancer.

CDR3 amino acids: CASSLDSGSRSTDTQYF. The CDR3 bases are TGTGCCAGCAGCTTGGATAGCGGGAGTCGCAGCACAGATACGCAGTATTTT. This chain joins TRBV5-4 and TRBJ2-3, with 9 bases aligning to TRBD2. Germline V gives CDR1 SGHNT, CDR2 YYREEE (reference sequence). Losses at the gene ends were 0 bases for V and 0 bases for J; bases not matched to a gene: 5. This CDR3 spans 17 amino acids.